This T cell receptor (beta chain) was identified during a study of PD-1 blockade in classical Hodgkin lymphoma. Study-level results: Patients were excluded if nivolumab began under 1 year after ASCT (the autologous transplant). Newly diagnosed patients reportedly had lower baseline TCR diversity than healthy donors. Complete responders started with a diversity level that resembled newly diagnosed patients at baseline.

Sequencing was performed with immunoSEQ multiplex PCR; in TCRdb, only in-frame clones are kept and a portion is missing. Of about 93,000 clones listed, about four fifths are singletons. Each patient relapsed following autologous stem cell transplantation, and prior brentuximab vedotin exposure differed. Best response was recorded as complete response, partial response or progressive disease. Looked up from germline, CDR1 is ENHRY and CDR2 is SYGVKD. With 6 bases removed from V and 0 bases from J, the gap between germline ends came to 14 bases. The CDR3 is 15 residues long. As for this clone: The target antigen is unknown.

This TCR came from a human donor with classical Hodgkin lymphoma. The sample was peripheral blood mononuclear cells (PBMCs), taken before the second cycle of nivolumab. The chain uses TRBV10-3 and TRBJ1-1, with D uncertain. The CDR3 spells CAIRSSGTMNTEAFF. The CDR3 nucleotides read TGTGCCATCAGGTCGTCCGGCACCATGAACACTGAAGCTTTCTTT.